This passage covers 4 T cell receptor beta chains from one sample sequenced in a study of blood T cell repertoires in COVID-19 (TCRdb year 2020). Libraries came from the immunoSEQ multiplex PCR assay. The table was pulled from immuneACCESS by TCRdb, which kept in-frame rearrangements only. Such tables lose some clones; where checked, under half of the loss comes from unresolved V genes, and the rest has no known cause. The sample table lists about 170,000 clones, about 83% of them with a count of one. The ten top clones hold 7.5% to 8% of the sample. Sequencing was done on a sample of peripheral blood. Source of these receptors: a man aged 35 to 55 who had recovered from COVID-19.

The chain couples TRBV3-1 (or the pseudogene TRBV3-2) to TRBJ2-2; D remains ambiguous. Germline-derived CDR1 and CDR2 are LGHDT and YNNKEL (reference sequence). V lost 1 base to trimming and J lost 4 bases, with 7 bases between them. The CDR3 contains 14 residues. This CDR3 is CASSQVASTGELFF. The CDR3 coding sequence is TGTGCCAGCAGCCAAGTGGCTTCCACCGGGGAGCTGTTTTTT.

The chain uses TRBV11-2 and TRBJ2-3; unclear D gene. V was trimmed by 0 bases and J by 2 bases, leaving 15 bases between them. The CDR3 is made up of 17 amino acids. Germline CDR1 reads SGHAT; CDR2 reads FQNNGV. The CDR3 DNA follows: TGTGCCAGCAGCTTAGAAGGCTTGGCGGATCACACAGATACGCAGTATTTT. This sequence encodes CASSLEGLADHTDTQYF.

The chain combines TRBV19 with TRBJ1-5; D might be TRBD1 (5 bases). V was shortened by 11 bases and J by 5 bases, with 13 bases between the two germline ends. Germline V gene data show CDR1 as LNHDA and CDR2 as SQIVND (reference sequence). CDR3 length: 12 residues. The DNA for the CDR3 is TGTGCCTCCGCAGGGTCGGATCAGCCCCAGCATTTT. Encoded protein: CASAGSDQPQHF.

The chain recombines TRBV27 with TRBJ1-1; a weak D match, TRBD1 (6 bases). Trimming removed 5 bases at V and 0 bases at J, with 16 bases between. Germline loops: CDR1 MNHEY, CDR2 SMNVEV (reference sequence). This CDR3 region has 16 residues. CDR3 DNA: TGTGCCAGCAGTCTTCGGACAGAGGCCATGAACACTGAAGCTTTCTTT. Its protein is CASSLRTEAMNTEAFF.